The rows below give T cell receptor beta chains drawn from one sample of a study of OX40 agonist ivuxolimab in advanced cancers. Measured with immunoSEQ multiplex PCR; TCRdb has only the in-frame clones, and not every one. The sample has tens of thousands of clones, around four fifths seen once. The starting material was CD4+ or CD8+ T cells sorted from blood, obtained in a trial of the OX40 agonist ivuxolimab. The origin of the receptors is an adult with an advanced solid tumor such as melanoma, head and neck, liver or kidney cancer. The CDR3 runs from the conserved cysteine through the conserved F or W. D genes are given only for firm matches. A row's size may be missing; if present it is once, few, many or a size class.

clone_size	v_call	j_call	d_call	cdr3_aa	cdr3_nt
-	TRBV6-6	TRBJ1-2	-	CASRKGFGYTF	TGTGCCAGCAGGAAAGGGTTTGGCTACACCTTC
-	TRBV27	TRBJ2-3	-	CASSLGLSTDTQYF	TGTGCCAGCAGTTTAGGGCTTAGCACAGATACGCAGTATTTT
-	TRBV11-2	TRBJ1-6	-	CASSFQGSYNSPLHF	TGTGCCAGCAGCTTCCAGGGCTCCTATAATTCACCCCTCCACTTT
-	TRBV18	TRBJ2-7	TRBD1	CASSPGTGVEQYF	TGTGCCAGCTCACCCGGGACAGGGGTGGAGCAGTACTTC
few	TRBV12-5	TRBJ1-5	-	CASGLNSNQPQHF	TGTGCTAGTGGGCTTAACAGCAATCAGCCCCAGCATTTT
once	TRBV20-1	TRBJ2-2	-	CSARGTGELFF	TGCAGTGCTAGGGGTACCGGGGAGCTGTTTTTT
few	TRBV7-9	TRBJ1-2	-	CASSLVPEYGYTF	TGTGCCAGCAGCTTAGTCCCCGAGTATGGCTACACCTTC
once	TRBV29-1	TRBJ2-1	TRBD1	CSVEEGDRVFF	TGCAGCGTTGAAGAGGGGGACAGGGTATTCTTC
-	TRBV2	TRBJ2-3	TRBD2	CASRGLAGRTDTQYF	TGTGCCAGCAGGGGACTAGCGGGGCGCACAGATACGCAGTATTTT
-	TRBV7-9	TRBJ1-1	-	CASSASENTEAFF	TGTGCCAGCAGCGCTTCCGAGAACACTGAAGCTTTCTTT
-	TRBV30	TRBJ1-6	TRBD1	CAWSRGTESNSPLHF	TGTGCCTGGAGTCGAGGGACAGAAAGTAATTCACCCCTCCACTTT
-	TRBV5-4	TRBJ2-5	TRBD2	CASSLAPGRGAQETQYF	TGTGCCAGCAGCTTGGCCCCGGGGCGGGGGGCACAAGAGACCCAGTACTTC
-	TRBV29-1	TRBJ1-2	-	CSVDGQRNYGYTF	TGCAGCGTTGACGGACAGAGAAACTATGGCTACACCTTC
-	TRBV15	TRBJ2-5	-	CATSLLSRRETQYF	TGTGCCACCAGCCTGTTAAGCAGGCGGGAGACCCAGTACTTC
-	TRBV7-2	TRBJ2-5	-	CASSPGSHSQYF	TGTGCCAGCAGCCCCGGGTCTCATTCCCAGTACTTC
few	TRBV19	TRBJ1-5	-	CASSIWQENQPQHF	TGTGCCAGTAGTATTTGGCAGGAGAATCAGCCCCAGCATTTT
-	TRBV29-1	TRBJ1-3	-	CSVAVSGNTIYF	TGCAGCGTTGCCGTCTCTGGAAACACCATATATTTT
-	TRBV4-3	TRBJ2-3	-	CASSPLVSTDTQYF	TGCGCCAGCAGCCCATTAGTGAGCACAGATACGCAGTATTTT
-	TRBV10-3	TRBJ2-3	TRBD2	CAISEGGRGTTDTQYF	TGTGCCATCAGTGAGGGTGGGCGGGGGACGACAGATACGCAGTATTTT
few	TRBV6-5	TRBJ1-6	TRBD1	CASSPGTGYSPLHF	TGTGCCAGCAGTCCCGGGACAGGATATTCACCCCTCCACTTT
-	TRBV5-4	TRBJ1-2	TRBD1	CASSLSRGPNYGYTF	TGTGCCAGCAGCTTGTCCAGGGGGCCTAACTATGGCTACACCTTC
few	TRBV11-2	TRBJ2-5	-	CASSLLVQVKETQYF	TGTGCCAGCAGCTTATTAGTTCAAGTTAAAGAGACCCAGTACTTC
-	TRBV7-3	TRBJ2-3	-	CASSLTGDTQYF	TGTGCCAGCAGCCTCACGGGAGATACGCAGTATTTT
-	TRBV5-6	TRBJ1-4	-	CASSFPGQPNEKLFF	TGTGCCAGCAGCTTTCCGGGCCAGCCTAATGAAAAACTGTTTTTT
-	TRBV28	TRBJ2-2	-	CASSLSLQGTGELFF	TGTGCCAGCAGTTTATCACTCCAGGGGACCGGGGAGCTGTTTTTT